The 22 T cell receptor beta chains reported below all come from one sample, sequenced in a study of T cell responses to AZD1222 COVID-19 vaccine. Profiling relied on immunoSEQ multiplex PCR, and the TCRdb table lists in-frame clones only, not all of them. This sample has 68,000 or so clones, with about nine tenths found just once. The sample here was peripheral blood, taken on day 0 of AZD1222 vaccination. Every receptor here comes from an adult in good health.

The chain uses TRBV28 and TRBJ1-1; a possible D gene is TRBD1 (6 bases). Germline CDR1 is MDHEN and CDR2 is SYDVKM. V was shortened by 6 bases and J by 6 bases, with 14 bases between the two germline ends. This CDR3 is built from 13 residues. Here the CDR3 DNA reads TGTGCCAGCAGAGTAACAGGGAGCGCTGAAGCTTTCTTT. As protein: CASRVTGSAEAFF.

This clone was seen more than once but under ten times. This chain links TRBV10-3 with TRBJ1-2; D possibly corresponds to TRBD1 (5 bases). Germline V gives CDR1 ENHRY, CDR2 SYGVKD. Between the trimmed V and J ends, which lost 3 bases and 3 bases, there was a span of 8 bases. This CDR3 spans 13 amino acids. The CDR3 spells CAISDRADYGYTF. In nucleotides, the CDR3 is TGTGCCATCAGTGACAGGGCCGACTATGGCTACACCTTC.

This chain joins TRBV6-2 or TRBV6-3 and TRBJ2-1, with TRBD2 identical over 11 bases. This CDR3 comprises 16 residues. V shed 5 bases and J 2 bases; nucleotides not matched to a gene: 5. Per germline, CDR1 MNHEY and CDR2 SVGEGT. The CDR3 region is CASSTRLAGTYNEQFF. In nucleotides, the CDR3 is TGTGCCAGCAGTACCCGACTAGCGGGAACCTACAATGAGCAGTTCTTC.

The chain uses TRBV19 and TRBJ1-5; TRBD1 might be the D (6 bases). In germline, CDR1 is LNHDA, CDR2 SQIVND (reference sequence). The V and J ends lost 5 bases and 4 bases respectively, with 12 bases between them. The CDR3 consists of 14 residues. CDR3: CASSAHRENQPQHF. CDR3 DNA sequence: TGTGCCAGTAGTGCCCACAGGGAGAATCAGCCCCAGCATTTT.

This chain connects TRBV24-1 to TRBJ2-1; TRBD1 matches 9 bases. Germline V gene sequence: CDR1 KGHDR, CDR2 SFDVKD. Trimming at V came to 5 bases and at J to 4 bases, leaving 5 bases not matched to a gene. The CDR3 has 15 amino acids. The CDR3 is CATSVDRGPYNEQFF. CDR3 nucleotides: TGTGCCACCAGTGTGGACAGGGGACCTTACAATGAGCAGTTCTTC.

The chain couples TRBV20-1 to TRBJ1-1; D possibly corresponds to TRBD1 (6 bases). The V end lost 3 bases, the J end lost 1 base, and 15 bases lay between the germline ends. Germline V gene lookup returns CDR1 DFQATT and CDR2 SNEGSKA (reference sequence). The CDR3 has 15 residues. CDR3 in amino acids: CSASGGASENTEAFF. DNA of the CDR3: TGCAGTGCTAGTGGGGGGGCGTCGGAGAACACTGAAGCTTTCTTT.

The chain is built from TRBV5-1 and TRBJ2-5, with 10 bases lining up with TRBD2. The CDR3 contains 16 residues. Germline CDR1 reads SGHRS; CDR2 reads YFSETQ. V trimming: 4 bases; J trimming: 5 bases; junction bases outside the gene matches: 11. CDR3 protein: CASSQGAGGPGETQYF. The CDR3 DNA is TGCGCCAGCAGCCAAGGAGCGGGAGGGCCCGGGGAGACCCAGTACTTC. Supplemented by reference TRBV5-1 and TRBJ2-5, the full variable domain reads KAGVTQTPRYLIKTRGQQVTLSCSPISGHRSVSWYQQTPGQGLQFLFEYFSETQRNKGNFPGRFSGRQFSNSRSEMNVSTLELGDSALYLCASSQGAGGPGETQYFGPGTRLLVL.

The CDR3 nucleotides are TGTGCCAGCAGTAGCGGACAGGGGAGCAATCAGCCCCAGCATTTT. Translating gives CASSSGQGSNQPQHF. V is TRBV2 and J is TRBJ1-5; 9 bases align to TRBD1. The CDR3 sequence is 15 residues long. Germline V gene data show CDR1 as SNHLY and CDR2 as FYNNEI. The trim removed 5 bases at V and 1 base at J, leaving 3 bases unmatched.

The genes are TRBV6-1 and TRBJ1-5, with D perhaps matching TRBD1 (5 bases). The CDR3 covers 17 residues. The germline gives CDR1 MNHNS, CDR2 SASEGT. Trimming stripped 0 bases from V and 1 base from J, with 13 bases between. CDR3 amino acids: CASSEAVYGASNQPQHF. In nucleotides, the CDR3 is TGTGCCAGCAGTGAAGCGGTCTACGGGGCAAGCAATCAGCCCCAGCATTTT.

This sequence joins TRBV12-3 or TRBV12-4 and TRBJ2-1; D is uncertain. The CDR3 extends over 11 amino acids. V lost 3 bases and J lost 6, with 3 bases in between. The DNA of the CDR3 is TGTGCCAGCAGTTTTCTCAATGAGCAGTTCTTC. Amino acid sequence: CASSFLNEQFF.

This sequence joins TRBV14 and TRBJ1-6; D may be TRBD1 (5 bases). This CDR3 region has 15 residues. CDR1 is SGHDN, CDR2 FVKESK, per germline. Trimming shortened V by 8 bases and J by 7 bases, and 18 bases separated the two germline ends. CDR3 amino acids: CASGPTRGRNSPLHF. CDR3 DNA sequence: TGTGCCAGCGGACCTACACGGGGGAGAAATTCACCCCTCCACTTT. Filled out from reference TRBV14 and TRBJ1-6, the complete variable domain reads EAGVTQFPSHSVIEKGQTVTLRCDPISGHDNLYWYRRVMGKEIKFLLHFVKESKQDESGMPNNRFLAERTGGTYSTLKVQPAELEDSGVYFCASGPTRGRNSPLHFGNGTRLTVT.

The V call is TRBV20-1, the J call TRBJ1-4, with D perhaps matching TRBD1 (6 bases). The V gene's germline CDR1 is DFQATT and CDR2 SNEGSKA (reference sequence). The V and J ends lost 4 bases and 10 bases respectively, with 16 bases between them. The CDR3 has 13 amino acids. Written as DNA, the CDR3 is TGCAGTGCTAATGACAGGACCCAAGTAAAACTGTTTTTT. This gives the protein CSANDRTQVKLFF.

This chain connects TRBV28 to TRBJ2-7; 14 bases are shared with TRBD2. The CDR3 runs 17 residues. Germline V gene sequence: CDR1 MDHEN, CDR2 SYDVKM. With V trimmed by 6 bases and J by 7 bases, 14 bases remained unmatched. CDR3 DNA sequence: TGTGCCAGCAGCCCCGGGACTAGCGGGAGTAGATTGAGGGAGCAGTACTTC. Protein sequence: CASSPGTSGSRLREQYF.

This clone is a singleton in its sample. The chain has TRBV2 and TRBJ1-5, with D hard to call. This CDR3 has 15 amino acids. Between the trimmed V and J ends, which lost 0 bases and 9 bases, there was a span of 15 bases. Germline V gene data show CDR1 as SNHLY and CDR2 as FYNNEI. CDR3 sequence reads: CASSEARQTPGPQHF. CDR3 coding DNA: TGTGCCAGCAGTGAAGCGCGACAAACTCCGGGGCCCCAGCATTTT.

This chain joins TRBV21-1 and TRBJ2-3; the D segment call TRBD2 is taken from the table without a DNA check. TRBV21-1 is a recognized pseudogene. This CDR3 spans 16 amino acids. CDR3 protein: CASSKDLAGGSDTQYF. The CDR3 DNA sequence: TGTGCCAGCAGCAAAGATCTAGCGGGGGGTAGCGATACGCAGTATTTT.

The chain uses TRBV29-1 and TRBJ1-2; the D is unclear. Looked up from germline, CDR1 is SQVTM and CDR2 is ANQGSEA. The CDR3 spans 11 residues. The V end lost 0 bases, the J end lost 5 bases, and 4 bases lay between the germline ends. The CDR3 sequence is CSVEDGYGYTF. In DNA, the CDR3 is TGCAGCGTTGAAGACGGTTATGGCTACACCTTC. Full variable domain (outside the CDR3, taken from reference TRBV29-1 and TRBJ1-2): SAVISQKPSRDICQRGTSLTIQCQVDSQVTMMFWYRQQPGQSLTLIATANQGSEATYESGFVIDKFPISRPNLTFSTLTVSNMSPEDSSIYLCSVEDGYGYTFGSGTRLTVV.

The CDR3 DNA reads TGTGCCAGCAGTTTCGGTAATCAGCCCCAGCATTTT. It translates to CASSFGNQPQHF. V usage is TRBV12-3 or TRBV12-4 and J usage is TRBJ1-5; no clear D gene. This CDR3 is built from 12 residues. Trimming left V 3 bases short and J 4 bases short, with 4 bases between.

This clone was seen a single time. The chain uses TRBV7-2 and TRBJ1-1, with D possibly TRBD1 on 6 matching bases. Deletions cut 6 bases from V and 5 bases from J, with 16 bases between. CDR1 is SGHTA and CDR2 is FQGNSA in the germline V gene. This CDR3 spans 14 amino acids. The CDR3, as DNA: TGTGCCAGCAGTCGAAGTACAGGGATAACTGAAGCTTTCTTT. This translates into CASSRSTGITEAFF.

V and J are TRBV20-1 and TRBJ2-3; D perhaps matches TRBD1 (6 bases). V lost 5 bases to trimming and J lost 0 bases, with 15 bases between them. The CDR3 loop spans 15 amino acids. The V gene's germline CDR1 is DFQATT and CDR2 SNEGSKA (reference sequence). For the CDR3, the DNA is TGCAGTGCTGGTGGACAGCTTCTTAGCACAGATACGCAGTATTTT. Amino acids: CSAGGQLLSTDTQYF.

This sequence joins TRBV7-3 and TRBJ1-1; no definite D call. The CDR3 has 13 amino acids. Germline CDR1 and CDR2: SGHTA and FQGTGA. With 1 base removed from V and 2 bases from J, the gap between germline ends came to 5 bases. For the CDR3, the DNA is TGTGCCAGCAGCTTAAGTTATAACACTGAAGCTTTCTTT. It yields the protein CASSLSYNTEAFF.

V gene TRBV7-9 combines with J gene TRBJ1-6; D remains unclear. Germline V CDR1 and CDR2: SEHNR, FQNEAQ (reference sequence). V was clipped by 2 bases and J by 3 bases, with 11 bases between them. The CDR3 is made up of 16 amino acids. The CDR3 DNA follows: TGTGCCAGCAGCTTAAGGGAGGAGTTCTATAATTCACCCCTCCACTTT. Protein sequence: CASSLREEFYNSPLHF.

V and J are TRBV14 and TRBJ1-3; 10 bases map to TRBD1. Germline values: CDR1 SGHDN, CDR2 FVKESK. The CDR3 is 15 amino acids. The trim removed 3 bases at V and 9 bases at J, leaving 8 bases unmatched. CDR3 amino acids: CASSHTGTGVRTIYF. The CDR3 nucleotides are TGTGCCAGCAGCCACACCGGGACAGGGGTCCGCACCATATATTTT.